This T cell receptor (beta chain) appears in the sequencing data of a study of CD8 T cells in Susac syndrome. Reverse transcription of about 0.45 to 1 ug RNA was performed with random hexamers. Across 54 Vbeta and 13 Jbeta, TCR beta CDR3 was amplified with immunoSEQ multiplex PCR. From the immunoSEQ multiplex PCR reads, TCRdb called clonotypes with MiXCR, one entry per CDR3 protein. The sample consists of hundreds of thousands of distinct CDR3 sequences, about 94% of them appearing once. V dropped 3 bases and J dropped 6; count of bases not matched to a gene: 7. The germline V gene encodes CDR1 SGDLS and CDR2 YYNGEE. The length of the CDR3 is 14 residues. Stable or active relapsing-remitting multiple sclerosis, untreated and meeting revised McDonald criteria, defined the controls.

The chain combines TRBV9 with TRBJ2-7; 9 bases align to TRBD2. The TCR comes from a human donor with multiple sclerosis. Sequenced material: CD8+ T cells from PBMCs. This CDR3 is CASSAGTSFSEQYF. The CDR3 DNA reads TGTGCCAGCAGCGCCGGGACTAGCTTCTCCGAGCAGTACTTC. Complete variable domain (other parts from reference TRBV9 and TRBJ2-7): DSGVTQTPKHLITATGQRVTLRCSPRSGDLSVYWYQQSLDQGLQFLIQYYNGEERAKGNILERFSAQQFPDLHSELNLSSLELGDSALYFCASSAGTSFSEQYFGPGTRLTVT.